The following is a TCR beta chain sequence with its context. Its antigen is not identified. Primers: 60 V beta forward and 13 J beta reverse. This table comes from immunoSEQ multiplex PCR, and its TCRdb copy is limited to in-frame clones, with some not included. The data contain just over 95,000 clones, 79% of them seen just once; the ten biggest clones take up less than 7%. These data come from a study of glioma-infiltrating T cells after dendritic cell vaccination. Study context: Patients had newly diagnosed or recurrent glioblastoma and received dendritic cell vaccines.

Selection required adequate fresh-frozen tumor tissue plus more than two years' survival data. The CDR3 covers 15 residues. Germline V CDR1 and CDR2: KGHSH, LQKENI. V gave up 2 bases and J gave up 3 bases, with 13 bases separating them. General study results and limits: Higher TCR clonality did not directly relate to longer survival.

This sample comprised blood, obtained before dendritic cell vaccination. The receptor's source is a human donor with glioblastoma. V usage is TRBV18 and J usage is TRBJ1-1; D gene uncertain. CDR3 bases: TGTGCCAGCTCACCATCTACGGGATACGACACTGAAGCTTTCTTT. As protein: CASSPSTGYDTEAFF.